This TCR beta chain derives from a study of T cell changes during pregnancy in multiple sclerosis. This table comes from immunoSEQ multiplex PCR, and its TCRdb copy is limited to in-frame clones, with some not included. The sample has tens of thousands of clones, 93% seen once. V was clipped by 8 bases and J by 3 bases; unmatched bases: 10. From germline, CDR1 is MNHEY and CDR2 SMNVEV (reference sequence). There are 16 residues in the CDR3. The chain combines TRBV27 with TRBJ2-7; TRBD2 matches at 13 bases. The input for sequencing was CD8+ T cells from peripheral blood mononuclear cells, taken in the second trimester of pregnancy. This clonotype originated in a female donor with multiple sclerosis, enrolled in a pregnancy study. For the CDR3, the DNA is TGTGCCAGCGCAGGACTAGCGGGAGCGTTCGGCTACGAGCAGTACTTC. Translated: CASAGLAGAFGYEQYF.